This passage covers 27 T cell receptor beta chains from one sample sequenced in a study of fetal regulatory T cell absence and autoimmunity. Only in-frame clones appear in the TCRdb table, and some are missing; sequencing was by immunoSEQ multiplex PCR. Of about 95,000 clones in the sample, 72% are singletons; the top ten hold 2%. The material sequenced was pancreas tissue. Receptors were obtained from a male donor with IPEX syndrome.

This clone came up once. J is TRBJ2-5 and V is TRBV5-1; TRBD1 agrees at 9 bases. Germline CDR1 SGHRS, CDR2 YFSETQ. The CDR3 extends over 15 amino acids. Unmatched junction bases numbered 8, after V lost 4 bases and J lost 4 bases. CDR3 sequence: CASSPRTGGRETQYF. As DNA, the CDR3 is TGCGCCAGCAGCCCCCGCACAGGGGGCAGAGAGACCCAGTACTTC.

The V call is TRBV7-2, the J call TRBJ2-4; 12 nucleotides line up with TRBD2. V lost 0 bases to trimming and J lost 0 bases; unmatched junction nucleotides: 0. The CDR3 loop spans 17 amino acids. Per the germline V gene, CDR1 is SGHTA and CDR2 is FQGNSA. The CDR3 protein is CASSLAGLAGAKNIQYF. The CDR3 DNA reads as TGTGCCAGCAGCTTAGCGGGACTAGCGGGAGCCAAAAACATTCAGTACTTC. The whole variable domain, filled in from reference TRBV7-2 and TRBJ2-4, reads GAGVSQSPSNKVTEKGKDVELRCDPISGHTALYWYRQSLGQGLEFLIYFQGNSAPDKSGLPSDRFSAERTGGSVSTLTIQRTQQEDSAVYLCASSLAGLAGAKNIQYFGAGTRLSVL.

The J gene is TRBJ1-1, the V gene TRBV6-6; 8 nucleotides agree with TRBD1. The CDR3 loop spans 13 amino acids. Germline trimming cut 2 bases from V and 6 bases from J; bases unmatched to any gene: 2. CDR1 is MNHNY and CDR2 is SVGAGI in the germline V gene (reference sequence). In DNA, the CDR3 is TGTGCCAGCAGTTACCAGGGGGCGCCTGAAGCTTTCTTT. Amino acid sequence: CASSYQGAPEAFF.

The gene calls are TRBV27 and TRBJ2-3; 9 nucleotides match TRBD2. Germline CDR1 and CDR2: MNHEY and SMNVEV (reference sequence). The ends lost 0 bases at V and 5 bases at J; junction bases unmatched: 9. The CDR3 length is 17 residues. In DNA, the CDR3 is TGTGCCAGCAGTTTATCGAGGGCGGGAGGGGGAGGAGATACGCAGTATTTT. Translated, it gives CASSLSRAGGGGDTQYF.

In nucleotides, the CDR3 is TGTGCCAGCAGCTTACGTCGGAACACTGAAGCTTTCTTT. Translation gives CASSLRRNTEAFF. The V call is TRBV13, the J call TRBJ1-1; no definite D call. This CDR3 has 13 amino acids. From germline, CDR1 is PRHDT and CDR2 FYEKMQ (reference sequence). Trimming removed 2 bases at V and 1 base at J, with 5 bases between.

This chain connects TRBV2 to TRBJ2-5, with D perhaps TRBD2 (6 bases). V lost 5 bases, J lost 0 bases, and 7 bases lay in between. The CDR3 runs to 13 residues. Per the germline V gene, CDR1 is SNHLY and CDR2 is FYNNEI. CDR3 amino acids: CASSSGYQETQYF. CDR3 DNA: TGTGCCAGCAGTAGCGGGTACCAAGAGACCCAGTACTTC.

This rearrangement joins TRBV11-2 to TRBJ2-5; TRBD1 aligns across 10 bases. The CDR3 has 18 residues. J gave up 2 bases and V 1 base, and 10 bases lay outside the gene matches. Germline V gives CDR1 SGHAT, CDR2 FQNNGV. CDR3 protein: CASSLVATGGGGQETQYF. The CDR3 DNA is TGTGCCAGCAGCTTAGTAGCGACAGGGGGCGGTGGGCAAGAGACCCAGTACTTC.

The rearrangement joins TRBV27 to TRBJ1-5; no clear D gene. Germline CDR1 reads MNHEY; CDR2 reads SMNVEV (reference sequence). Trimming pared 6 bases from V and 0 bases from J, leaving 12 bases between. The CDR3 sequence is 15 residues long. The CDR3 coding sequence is TGTGCCAGCAGCTCAGGCACTTATAGCAATCAGCCCCAGCATTTT. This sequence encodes CASSSGTYSNQPQHF.

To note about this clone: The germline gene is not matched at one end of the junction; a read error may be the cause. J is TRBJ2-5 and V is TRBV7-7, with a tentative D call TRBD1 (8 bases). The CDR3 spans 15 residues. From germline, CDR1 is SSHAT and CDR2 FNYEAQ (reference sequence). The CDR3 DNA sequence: TGTGCTAGCAGCTTAGAGCGACAGGGGAGGGAGACCCAATACTTC. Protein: CASSLERQGRETQYF.

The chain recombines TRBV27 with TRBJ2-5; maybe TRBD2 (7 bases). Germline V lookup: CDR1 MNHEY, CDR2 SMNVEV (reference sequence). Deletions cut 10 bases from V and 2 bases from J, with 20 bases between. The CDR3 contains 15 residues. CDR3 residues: CATKVGGREQETQYF. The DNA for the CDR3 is TGTGCCACCAAGGTGGGGGGGCGAGAACAAGAGACCCAGTACTTC.

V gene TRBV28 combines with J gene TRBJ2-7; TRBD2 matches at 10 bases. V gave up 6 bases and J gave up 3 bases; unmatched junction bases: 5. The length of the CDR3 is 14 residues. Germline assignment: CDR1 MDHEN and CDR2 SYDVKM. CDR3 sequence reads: CASRTEREGYEQYF. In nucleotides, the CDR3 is TGTGCCAGCAGGACCGAGCGGGAGGGCTACGAGCAGTACTTC.

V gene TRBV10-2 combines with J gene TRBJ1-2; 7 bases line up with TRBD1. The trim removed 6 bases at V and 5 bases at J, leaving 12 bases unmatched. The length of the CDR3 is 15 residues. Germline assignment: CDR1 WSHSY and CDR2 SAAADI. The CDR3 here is CASSPQGGRKYGYTF. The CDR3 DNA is TGCGCCAGCAGCCCCCAGGGGGGGCGCAAATATGGCTACACCTTC.

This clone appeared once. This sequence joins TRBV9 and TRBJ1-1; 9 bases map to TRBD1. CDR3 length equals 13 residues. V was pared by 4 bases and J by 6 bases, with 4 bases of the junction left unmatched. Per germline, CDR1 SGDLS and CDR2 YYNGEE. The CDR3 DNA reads TGTGCCAGCAGCATCACAGGGGGCGCTGAAGCTTTCTTT. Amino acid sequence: CASSITGGAEAFF.

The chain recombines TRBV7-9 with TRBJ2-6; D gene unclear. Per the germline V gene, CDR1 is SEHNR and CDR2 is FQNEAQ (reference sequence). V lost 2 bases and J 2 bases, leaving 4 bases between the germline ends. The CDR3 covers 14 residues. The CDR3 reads CASSLQTGANVLTF. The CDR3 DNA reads TGTGCCAGCAGCTTACAAACTGGGGCCAACGTCCTGACTTTC.

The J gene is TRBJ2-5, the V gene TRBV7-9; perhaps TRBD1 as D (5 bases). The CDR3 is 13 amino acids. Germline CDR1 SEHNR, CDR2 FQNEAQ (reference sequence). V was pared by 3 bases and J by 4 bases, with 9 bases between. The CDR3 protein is CASSFRAGETQYF. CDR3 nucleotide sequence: TGTGCCAGCAGCTTCAGGGCTGGAGAGACCCAGTACTTC.

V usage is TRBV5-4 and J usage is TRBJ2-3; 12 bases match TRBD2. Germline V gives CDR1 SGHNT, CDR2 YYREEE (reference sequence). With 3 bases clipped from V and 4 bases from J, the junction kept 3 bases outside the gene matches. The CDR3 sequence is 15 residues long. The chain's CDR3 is CASSSTSGSPDTQYF. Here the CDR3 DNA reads TGTGCCAGCAGCTCGACTAGCGGGAGCCCAGATACGCAGTATTTT.

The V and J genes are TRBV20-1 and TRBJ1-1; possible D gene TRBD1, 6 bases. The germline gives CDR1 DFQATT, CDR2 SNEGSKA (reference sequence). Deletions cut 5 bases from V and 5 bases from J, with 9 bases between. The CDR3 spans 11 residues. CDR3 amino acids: CSAPDRTEAFF. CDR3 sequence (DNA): TGCAGTGCTCCGGACAGAACTGAAGCTTTCTTT.

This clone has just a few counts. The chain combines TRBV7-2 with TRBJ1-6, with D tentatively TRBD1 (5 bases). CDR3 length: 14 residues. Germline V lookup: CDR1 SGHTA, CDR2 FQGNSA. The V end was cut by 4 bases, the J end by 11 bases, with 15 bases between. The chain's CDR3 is CASSSGTGFPPLHF. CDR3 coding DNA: TGTGCCAGCAGCTCGGGGACTGGCTTCCCACCCCTCCACTTT. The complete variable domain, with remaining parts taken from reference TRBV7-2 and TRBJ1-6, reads GAGVSQSPSNKVTEKGKDVELRCDPISGHTALYWYRQSLGQGLEFLIYFQGNSAPDKSGLPSDRFSAERTGGSVSTLTIQRTQQEDSAVYLCASSSGTGFPPLHFGNGTRLTVT.

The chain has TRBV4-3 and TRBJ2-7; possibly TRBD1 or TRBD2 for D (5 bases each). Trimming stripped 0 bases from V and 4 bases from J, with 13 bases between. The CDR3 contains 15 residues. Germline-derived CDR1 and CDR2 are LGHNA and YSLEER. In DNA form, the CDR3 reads TGCGCCAGCAGCCAAGAACACGGGGCTGGGTACGAGCAGTACTTC. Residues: CASSQEHGAGYEQYF.

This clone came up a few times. DNA for the CDR3: TGTGCCAGTAGCCACAAGAGCAATCAGCCCCAGCATTTT. Translation: CASSHKSNQPQHF. This rearrangement joins TRBV19 to TRBJ1-5; the D is unclear. Trimming cost V 6 bases and J 1 base, with 7 bases left between them. CDR3 length: 13 residues. CDR1 LNHDA and CDR2 SQIVND come from the germline V gene (reference sequence). Full variable domain (outside the CDR3, taken from reference TRBV19 and TRBJ1-5): DGGITQSPKYLFRKEGQNVTLSCEQNLNHDAMYWYRQDPGQGLRLIYYSQIVNDFQKGDIAEGYSVSREKKESFPLTVTSAQKNPTAFYLCASSHKSNQPQHFGDGTRLSIL.

The DNA of the CDR3 is TGTGCCAGCAGCAAAGGGGGGCACGCTAACTATGGCTACACCTTC. Its protein is CASSKGGHANYGYTF. V is TRBV21-1 and J is TRBJ1-2; the table's D call, TRBD1, was not checked against the DNA. TRBV21-1 is shown as a pseudogene. This CDR3 spans 15 amino acids.

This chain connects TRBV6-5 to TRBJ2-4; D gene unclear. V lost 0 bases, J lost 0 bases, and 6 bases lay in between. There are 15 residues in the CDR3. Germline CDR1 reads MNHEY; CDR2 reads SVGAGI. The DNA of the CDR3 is TGTGCCAGCAGTTACTCGAGCCTAGCCAAAAACATTCAGTACTTC. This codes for CASSYSSLAKNIQYF.

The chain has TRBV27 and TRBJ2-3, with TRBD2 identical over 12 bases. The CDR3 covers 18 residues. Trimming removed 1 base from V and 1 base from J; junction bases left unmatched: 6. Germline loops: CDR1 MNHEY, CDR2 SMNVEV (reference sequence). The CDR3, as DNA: TGTGCCAGCAGTTTATTTCTAGCGGGGGGGCTCGGCACAGATACGCAGTATTTT. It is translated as CASSLFLAGGLGTDTQYF.

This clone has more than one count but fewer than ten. The chain's CDR3 is CASSPEGRYEQYF. The CDR3 coding sequence is TGTGCCAGCAGCCCGGAGGGCCGCTACGAGCAGTACTTC. The chain links TRBV7-6 to TRBJ2-7; tentatively, D is TRBD2 (6 bases). V lost 5 bases and J lost 3, with 11 bases in between. The CDR3 has 13 amino acids. Germline V gene data show CDR1 as SGHVS and CDR2 as FNYEAQ. Combining the CDR3 with reference TRBV7-6 and TRBJ2-7 gives the whole variable domain GAGVSQSPRYKVTKRGQDVALRCDPISGHVSLYWYRQALGQGPEFLTYFNYEAQQDKSGLPNDRFSAERPEGSISTLTIQRTEQRDSAMYRCASSPEGRYEQYFGPGTRLTVT.

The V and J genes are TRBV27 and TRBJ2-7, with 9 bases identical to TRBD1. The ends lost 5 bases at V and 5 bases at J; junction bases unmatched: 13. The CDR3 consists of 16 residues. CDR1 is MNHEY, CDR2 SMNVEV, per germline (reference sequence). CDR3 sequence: CASSPRTGGARNEQYF. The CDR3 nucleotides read TGTGCCAGCAGTCCCCGAACAGGGGGCGCTCGGAACGAGCAGTACTTC.

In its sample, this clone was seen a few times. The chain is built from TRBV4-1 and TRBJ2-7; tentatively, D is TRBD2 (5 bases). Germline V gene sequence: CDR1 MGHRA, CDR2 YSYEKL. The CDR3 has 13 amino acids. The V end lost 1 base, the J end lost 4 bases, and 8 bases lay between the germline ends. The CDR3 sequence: CASSQVGSYEQYF. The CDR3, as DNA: TGCGCCAGCAGCCAAGTAGGGAGTTACGAGCAGTACTTC.

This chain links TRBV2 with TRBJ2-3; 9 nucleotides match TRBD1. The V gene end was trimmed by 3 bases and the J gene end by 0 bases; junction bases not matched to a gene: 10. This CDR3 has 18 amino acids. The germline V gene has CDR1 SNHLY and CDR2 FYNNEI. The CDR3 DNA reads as TGTGCCAGCAGTGAGGACAGGGGTTGGGCTTCTAGCACAGATACGCAGTATTTT. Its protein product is CASSEDRGWASSTDTQYF.